Sequencing of this TCR beta chain was carried out in a study of blood T cell repertoires in COVID-19. This clone appeared a single time. Sequenced by immunoSEQ multiplex PCR; TCRdb stores in-frame clones only, minus some. The data hold 150,000 to 180,000 clones, with roughly 84% observed a single time. Enrolment of Seattle patients took place during active infection, and they were followed longitudinally. Sequenced sample: peripheral blood. The receptor's source is a woman aged 60-70 years with COVID-19, enrolled during active disease.

Written as DNA, the CDR3 is TGTGCCAGCACCGACCCGGGACTAGCGAACGGTGAGCAGTTCTTC. Amino acid sequence: CASTDPGLANGEQFF. V is TRBV6-5 and J is TRBJ2-1; 10 bases are a match to TRBD2. V lost 7 bases, J lost 9 bases, and 12 bases stayed unmatched. Germline CDR1 reads MNHEY; CDR2 reads SVGAGI. This CDR3 has 15 residues.